This TCR beta chain was captured in a study of graft-versus-host responses after intestinal transplantation. Study-wide background: All recipients were transplanted with multivisceral, liver-intestinal, or isolated intestinal grafts. Following induction with anti-thymocyte globulin, all recipients were given tacrolimus and steroids for around three years. Regarding the study as a whole: Across patients carrying graft-donor T cell macrochimerism, allografts held high graft-versus-host to host-versus-graft clonal ratios. Maximum circulating GvH clone levels tracked with early post-transplant HvG decreases.

The method was immunoSEQ multiplex PCR; TCRdb's version includes in-frame clones alone and lacks a portion of them. The repertoire holds 100,000 or so clones, with around 91% as singletons. For this clone: Its specificity is unknown.

In germline, CDR1 is SEHNR, CDR2 FQNEAQ (reference sequence). The CDR3 contains 16 residues. Trimming pared 1 base from V and 0 bases from J, leaving 13 bases between. This chain joins TRBV7-9 and TRBJ2-7, with D perhaps matching TRBD2 (6 bases). The material sequenced was unstimulated CD4+ T cells sorted from spleen or lymph node cells, taken before transplant. The TCR comes from a human donor who was the organ donor for an intestinal transplant. CDR3 nucleotide sequence: TGTGCCAGCAGCTTAGGGGGCGGGGTGAGCTCCTACGAGCAGTACTTC. It is translated as CASSLGGGVSSYEQYF. The full variable domain, its missing parts supplied by reference TRBV7-9 and TRBJ2-7, is DTGVSQNPRHKITKRGQNVTFRCDPISEHNRLYWYRQTLGQGPEFLTYFQNEAQLEKSRLLSDRFSAERPKGSFSTLEIQRTEQGDSAMYLCASSLGGGVSSYEQYFGPGTRLTVT.